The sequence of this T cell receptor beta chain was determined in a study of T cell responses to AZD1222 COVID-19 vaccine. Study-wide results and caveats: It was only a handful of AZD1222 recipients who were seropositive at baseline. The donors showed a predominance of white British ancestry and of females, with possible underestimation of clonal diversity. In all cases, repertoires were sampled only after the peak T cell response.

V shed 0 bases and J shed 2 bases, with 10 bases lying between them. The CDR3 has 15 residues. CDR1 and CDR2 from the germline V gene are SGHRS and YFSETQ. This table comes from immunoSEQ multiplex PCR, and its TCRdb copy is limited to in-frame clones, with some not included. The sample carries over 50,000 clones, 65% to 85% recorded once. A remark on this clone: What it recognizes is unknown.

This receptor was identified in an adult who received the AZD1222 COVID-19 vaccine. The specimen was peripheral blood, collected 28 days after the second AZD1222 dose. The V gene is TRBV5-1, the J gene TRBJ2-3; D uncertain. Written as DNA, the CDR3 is TGCGCCAGCAGCTTGGCCCTACCGCTCACAGATACGCAGTATTTT. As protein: CASSLALPLTDTQYF. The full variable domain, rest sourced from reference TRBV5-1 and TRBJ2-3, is KAGVTQTPRYLIKTRGQQVTLSCSPISGHRSVSWYQQTPGQGLQFLFEYFSETQRNKGNFPGRFSGRQFSNSRSEMNVSTLELGDSALYLCASSLALPLTDTQYFGPGTRLTVL.